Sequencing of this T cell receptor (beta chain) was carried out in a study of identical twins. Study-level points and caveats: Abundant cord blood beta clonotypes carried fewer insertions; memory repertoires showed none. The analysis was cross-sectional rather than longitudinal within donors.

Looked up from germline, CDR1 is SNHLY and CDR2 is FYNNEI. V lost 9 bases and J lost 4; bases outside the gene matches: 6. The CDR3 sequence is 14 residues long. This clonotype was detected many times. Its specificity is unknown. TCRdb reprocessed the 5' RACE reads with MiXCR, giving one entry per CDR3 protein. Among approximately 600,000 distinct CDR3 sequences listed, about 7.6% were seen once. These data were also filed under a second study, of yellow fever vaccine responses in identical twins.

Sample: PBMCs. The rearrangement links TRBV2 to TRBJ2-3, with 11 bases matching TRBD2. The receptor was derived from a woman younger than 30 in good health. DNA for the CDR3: TGTGCCAGGGAACTAGCGGGAGTATCAGATACGCAGTATTTT. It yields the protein CARELAGVSDTQYF.